The 8 T cell receptor beta chains in this list originate from one sample, sequenced in a study of T cell responses to AZD1222 COVID-19 vaccine. The assay was immunoSEQ multiplex PCR, and TCRdb's table has in-frame clones only and misses some. The table lists about 220,000 clones, just over 90% of them singletons. The material sequenced was peripheral blood, taken on day 0 of MenACWY control vaccination. These receptors all stem from an adult in good health.

The J gene is TRBJ1-1, the V gene TRBV6-6; 9 bases line up with TRBD1. The CDR3 has 17 residues. The V gene's germline CDR1 is MNHNY and CDR2 SVGAGI (reference sequence). V gave up 5 bases and J gave up 0 bases; unmatched junction bases: 10. Written as DNA, the CDR3 is TGTGCCAGCAGTCCCCTCCACAGGGGGCGTATGAACACTGAAGCTTTCTTT. This sequence encodes CASSPLHRGRMNTEAFF.

This clone was detected only once. V gene TRBV5-6 combines with J gene TRBJ1-3; D unclear. Trimming removed 0 bases at V and 0 bases at J, with 10 bases between. Germline CDR1 reads SGHDT; CDR2 reads YYEEEE. CDR3 length: 16 amino acids. This CDR3 is CASSLAPTHSGNTIYF. The CDR3, as DNA: TGTGCCAGCAGCTTGGCCCCCACACACTCTGGAAACACCATATATTTT. The variable domain in full, with the rest retrieved from reference TRBV5-6 and TRBJ1-3, is DAGVTQSPTHLIKTRGQQVTLRCSPKSGHDTVSWYQQALGQGPQFIFQYYEEEERQRGNFPDRFSGHQFPNYSSELNVNALLLGDSALYLCASSLAPTHSGNTIYFGEGSWLTVV.

DNA for the CDR3: TGTGCCAGCAGTTACACCTTGACAGGGAACTATGGCTACACCTTC. Encoded protein: CASSYTLTGNYGYTF. The rearrangement joins TRBV6-5 to TRBJ1-2; 7 bases map to TRBD1. Germline-derived CDR1 and CDR2 are MNHEY and SVGAGI. Germline trimming cut 2 bases from V and 2 bases from J; bases unmatched to any gene: 5. CDR3 size: 15 residues.

This sequence joins TRBV14 and TRBJ1-2, with TRBD1 matching 7 bases. The CDR3 has 13 residues. Trimming cost V 5 bases and J 7 bases; bases outside gene matches: 7. Germline-derived CDR1 and CDR2 are SGHDN and FVKESK. The CDR3 region is CASSRDSASGYTF. In DNA, the CDR3 is TGTGCCAGCAGCAGGGACAGCGCAAGTGGCTACACCTTC.

The V and J genes are TRBV19 and TRBJ2-7; D call uncertain. Trimming removed 9 bases from V and 7 bases from J, with 19 bases in between. Germline lookup yields CDR1 LNHDA and CDR2 SQIVND (reference sequence). This CDR3 is built from 13 residues. CDR3 sequence: CASNPGWLEEQYF. The CDR3 nucleotides read TGTGCCAGCAACCCCGGGTGGTTGGAGGAGCAGTACTTC.

The V call is TRBV10-3, the J call TRBJ1-5; TRBD1 agrees at 9 bases. Germline loops: CDR1 ENHRY, CDR2 SYGVKD. CDR3 length: 17 amino acids. V lost 6 bases, J lost 0 bases, and 9 bases stayed unmatched. The CDR3 coding sequence is TGTGCCATCAGCGAGGGACAGGGCAGCTATAGCAATCAGCCCCAGCATTTT. Protein sequence: CAISEGQGSYSNQPQHF.

V and J are TRBV18 and TRBJ2-1; 7 bases are a match to TRBD2. The CDR3 contains 13 residues. CDR1 and CDR2 from the germline V gene are KGHSH and LQKENI. Unmatched junction bases numbered 7, after V lost 5 bases and J lost 9 bases. CDR3 in amino acids: CASSSRGEGEQFF. CDR3 DNA sequence: TGTGCCAGCTCATCCCGGGGGGAGGGTGAGCAGTTCTTC.

The sample holds one count of this clone. The V call is TRBV12-3 or TRBV12-4, the J call TRBJ2-1, with D maybe TRBD2 (5 bases). V lost 3 bases and J 8 bases, leaving 8 bases between the germline ends. CDR3 size: 12 residues. Here the CDR3 reads CASSFGGHEQFF. The CDR3 DNA reads TGTGCCAGCAGTTTTGGAGGCCATGAGCAGTTCTTC.